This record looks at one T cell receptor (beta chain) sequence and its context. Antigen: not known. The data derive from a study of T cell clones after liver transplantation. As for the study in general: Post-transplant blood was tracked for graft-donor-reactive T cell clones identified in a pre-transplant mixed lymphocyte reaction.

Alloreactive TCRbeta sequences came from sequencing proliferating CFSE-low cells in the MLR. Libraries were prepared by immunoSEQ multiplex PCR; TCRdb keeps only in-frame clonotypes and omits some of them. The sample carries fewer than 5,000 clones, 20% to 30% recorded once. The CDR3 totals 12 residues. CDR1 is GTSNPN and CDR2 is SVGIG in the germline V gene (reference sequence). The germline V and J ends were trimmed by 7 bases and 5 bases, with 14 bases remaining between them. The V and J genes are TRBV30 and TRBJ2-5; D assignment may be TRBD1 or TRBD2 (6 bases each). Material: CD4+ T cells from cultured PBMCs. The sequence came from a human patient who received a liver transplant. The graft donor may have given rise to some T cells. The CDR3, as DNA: TGTGCCTCAATAAGAGGGGGGGAGACCCAGTACTTC. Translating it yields CASIRGGETQYF.